This T cell receptor beta chain derives from a study of blood T cell repertoires in COVID-19. Assignment of participants to cohorts was predicated upon participant-reported clinical history. Cohort 3 donors counted as recovered after two negative PCRs, clearance, or resolved symptoms. CDR1 is SNHLY, CDR2 FYNNEI, per germline. The V end lost 3 bases, the J end lost 0 bases, and 6 bases lay between the germline ends. CDR3 length: 14 amino acids. Turning to this clone: Other nucleotide sequences in the sample specify the same CDR3.

Original data processing: Amplified reference gene primers provided the basis for estimating nucleated cell counts. Data came from immunoSEQ multiplex PCR; TCRdb stores just in-frame clones and leaves some out. For V, J and clone size, that table is used; D and trimming come from the DNA. The profile shows 200,000 to 250,000 clones, roughly 86% of them singletons. The sequence was obtained from a woman in her forties or fifties who had recovered from COVID-19. The chain combines TRBV2 with TRBJ1-5; D is perhaps TRBD1 (5 bases). Sequencing was carried out using PBMCs or T cells enriched from blood (not recorded which). The CDR3 DNA reads TGTGCCAGCAGTGACAGGGCTAGCAATCAGCCCCAGCATTTT. Its translation: CASSDRASNQPQHF.